The 7 T cell receptor beta chains below were found in one sample sequenced in a study of T cell changes during pregnancy in multiple sclerosis (dated by TCRdb to between 2018 and 2021). The library was built by means of the immunoSEQ multiplex PCR assay. This is the immuneACCESS table as TCRdb keeps it, with only in-frame sequences that have V and J called. A part of the clones is gone; compared with another copy, unresolved V genes explain less than half, and the rest is unexplained. The sample data list more than 30,000 clones, and around nine tenths of these were observed just once. Of the sample, over 5% is held by the ten largest clones. This sample comprised CD8+ T cells from peripheral blood mononuclear cells, obtained in the second trimester of pregnancy. The receptors stem from a female donor with multiple sclerosis, enrolled in a pregnancy study.

The chain has TRBV4-3 and TRBJ2-1; 8 bases align to TRBD2. Per germline, CDR1 LGHNA and CDR2 YSLEER. V was pared by 0 bases and J by 6 bases, with 4 bases of the junction left unmatched. CDR3 size: 15 residues. The CDR3 reads CASSQDIGTSNEQFF. The DNA of the CDR3 is TGCGCCAGCAGCCAAGATATAGGGACTAGCAATGAGCAGTTCTTC.

The gene calls are TRBV28 and TRBJ2-7; TRBD1 matches 7 bases. The CDR3 totals 12 residues. J was trimmed by 4 bases and V by 9 bases; bases with no gene match: 6. CDR1 is MDHEN, CDR2 SYDVKM, per germline. This CDR3 reads CASHGQAYEQYF. The CDR3 DNA reads TGTGCCAGTCACGGACAGGCTTACGAGCAGTACTTC.

V is TRBV29-1 and J is TRBJ1-5; 9 bases align to TRBD1. Germline loops: CDR1 SQVTM, CDR2 ANQGSEA. CDR3 size: 14 residues. V shed 6 bases and J 6 bases; nucleotides not matched to a gene: 9. This chain's CDR3 is CSVRETGGIQPQHF. CDR3 in DNA: TGCAGCGTGAGAGAGACAGGGGGTATTCAGCCCCAGCATTTT. The full variable domain, completed using reference TRBV29-1 and TRBJ1-5, is SAVISQKPSRDICQRGTSLTIQCQVDSQVTMMFWYRQQPGQSLTLIATANQGSEATYESGFVIDKFPISRPNLTFSTLTVSNMSPEDSSIYLCSVRETGGIQPQHFGDGTRLSIL.

The gene calls are TRBV10-3 and TRBJ1-1, with D perhaps TRBD1 (5 bases). This CDR3 contains 14 residues. Trimming shortened V by 0 bases and J by 6 bases, and 11 bases separated the two germline ends. Germline V CDR1 and CDR2: ENHRY, SYGVKD. This chain's CDR3 is CAISESQGIAEAFF. CDR3 coding DNA: TGTGCCATCAGTGAGTCTCAGGGAATAGCTGAAGCTTTCTTT.

The chain combines TRBV7-9 with TRBJ1-2; 10 bases fit TRBD1. Germline V gene sequence: CDR1 SEHNR, CDR2 FQNEAQ (reference sequence). This CDR3 spans 15 amino acids. V dropped 5 bases and J dropped 1; count of bases not matched to a gene: 4. This CDR3 is CASSHGQGGNYGYTF. The CDR3 DNA reads as TGTGCCAGCAGCCACGGACAGGGGGGTAACTATGGCTACACCTTC. The full variable domain, completed using reference TRBV7-9 and TRBJ1-2, is DTGVSQNPRHKITKRGQNVTFRCDPISEHNRLYWYRQTLGQGPEFLTYFQNEAQLEKSRLLSDRFSAERPKGSFSTLEIQRTEQGDSAMYLCASSHGQGGNYGYTFGSGTRLTVV.

The chain employs TRBV7-9 and TRBJ2-1, with D possibly matching TRBD2 (5 bases). Germline V gives CDR1 SEHNR, CDR2 FQNEAQ (reference sequence). The CDR3 loop spans 13 amino acids. With 0 bases removed from V and 10 bases from J, the gap between germline ends came to 10 bases. CDR3: CASSLAEGMEQFF. CDR3 DNA: TGTGCCAGCAGCTTAGCCGAGGGAATGGAGCAGTTCTTC. Combining the CDR3 with reference TRBV7-9 and TRBJ2-1 gives the whole variable domain DTGVSQNPRHKITKRGQNVTFRCDPISEHNRLYWYRQTLGQGPEFLTYFQNEAQLEKSRLLSDRFSAERPKGSFSTLEIQRTEQGDSAMYLCASSLAEGMEQFFGPGTRLTVL.

This chain joins TRBV5-1 and TRBJ2-2; tentatively, D is TRBD1 (6 bases). The germline V gene encodes CDR1 SGHRS and CDR2 YFSETQ. Trimming pared 6 bases from V and 7 bases from J, leaving 10 bases between. CDR3 size: 12 residues. The chain's CDR3 is CASTGVVGELFF. The CDR3 DNA follows: TGCGCCAGCACAGGGGTTGTCGGGGAGCTGTTTTTT.